This is a list of T cell receptor beta chains from one sample in a study of blood T cell repertoires in COVID-19. TCRdb's table, derived via immunoSEQ multiplex PCR, lists solely in-frame clones and lacks some. Among about 200,000 clones listed, about 88% were seen once. The material sequenced was peripheral blood. Receptors were obtained from a man younger than 30 with active or convalescent COVID-19. The CDR3 runs from the conserved cysteine through the conserved F or W. A D gene is named only where the DNA matches it firmly. Some rows have no size entry. The others give once, few or many, or a class for an expanded clone.

>TRBJ1-1|-|TRBV12-3/TRBV12-4|-
TGTGCCAGCAGTTTCGCCAACAGAGCTTTCTTT
CASSFANRAFF
>TRBJ2-1|-|TRBV24-1|-
TGTGCCACCAGTGATTTTCAGGGTGGGGGACACCTCTACAATGAGCAGTTCTTC
CATSDFQGGGHLYNEQFF
>TRBJ1-6|TRBD1|TRBV27|-
TGTGCCAGCGGACAGGCCTATAATTCACCCCTCCACTTT
CASGQAYNSPLHF
>TRBJ2-7|TRBD1|TRBV5-1|-
TGCGCCAGCACAAGGACAGGGGATAACTACGAGCAGTACTTC
CASTRTGDNYEQYF
>TRBJ1-2|-|TRBV2|-
TGTGCCAGCAGTGAAGTGGGGGGGCCAACCTATGGCTACACCTTC
CASSEVGGPTYGYTF
>TRBJ1-5|TRBD1|TRBV19|-
TGTGCCAGTAGTATTCCCGGGACAGCGGGTCAGCCCCAGCATTTT
CASSIPGTAGQPQHF
>TRBJ1-2|TRBD1|TRBV6-5|-
TGTGCCAGCAGTTACGGAGCCGGGACAGGGGGCGATGGCTACACCTTC
CASSYGAGTGGDGYTF
>TRBJ1-1|TRBD1|TRBV2|-
TGTGCCAGCAGCGAACAGACAGGGTCGAACACTGAAGCTTTCTTT
CASSEQTGSNTEAFF
>TRBJ1-5|-|TRBV27|-
TGTGCCAGCAGTTCCACCGGGGGGAGCAATCAGCCCCAGCATTTT
CASSSTGGSNQPQHF
>TRBJ2-7|TRBD1|TRBV6-5|-
TGTGCCAGCAGAAACGGACAGGGGGCAGTTTACGAGCAGTACTTC
CASRNGQGAVYEQYF
>TRBJ1-2|-|TRBV7-3|-
TGTGCCAGCAGTCAGGACAGCAGCTATGGCTACACCTTC
CASSQDSSYGYTF
>TRBJ2-7|-|TRBV9|-
TGTGCCAGCAGTGGGGGGGGGCCACTGCACGAGCAGTACTTC
CASSGGGPLHEQYF
>TRBJ2-5|-|TRBV12-5|-
TGTGCTAGTGGTTTGGTACTTGGGCCTACTAGAGAGACCCAGTACTTC
CASGLVLGPTRETQYF
>TRBJ2-1|TRBD2|TRBV11-2|once
TGTGCCAGCAGGACTAGCGGGACCTACAATGAGCAGTTCTTC
CASRTSGTYNEQFF
>TRBJ2-1|TRBD2|TRBV11-3|once
TGTGCCAGCAGTCGAGGATCCGGGACTAGGGACAATGAGCAGTTCTTC
CASSRGSGTRDNEQFF
>TRBJ1-2|TRBD1|TRBV5-1|-
TGCGCCAGCAGCGCTGGGACAGCCTATGGCTACACCTTC
CASSAGTAYGYTF
>TRBJ2-5|TRBD2|TRBV19|once
TGTGCCAGTAGTTCCCAAGCGGGAGGGCCGGTAGAGACCCAGTACTTC
CASSSQAGGPVETQYF
>TRBJ1-1|-|TRBV2|few
TGTGCCAGCAGTTGGCTAGAGAACACTGAAGCTTTCTTT
CASSWLENTEAFF
>TRBJ1-6|TRBD1|TRBV10-3|-
TGTGCCATCAGTATGGGACAGAATAATTCACCCCTCCACTTT
CAISMGQNNSPLHF
>TRBJ2-7|TRBD2|TRBV7-9|-
TGTGCCAGCAGCCCCTCGGGAGCGGGAGTAGGCGGCGAGCAGTACTTC
CASSPSGAGVGGEQYF
>TRBJ2-3|TRBD2|TRBV5-1|-
TGCGCCAGCAGTCATAGTACCCCGGGACTAGCGGAAGATACGCAGTATTTT
CASSHSTPGLAEDTQYF
>TRBJ1-1|TRBD1|TRBV2|once
TGTGCCAGCAGTGAAGCGGGGACAGACATGAACACTGAAGCTTTCTTT
CASSEAGTDMNTEAFF
>TRBJ1-1|TRBD1|TRBV7-2|-
TGTGCCAGCAGCTCTTACGACAGGGAGAACACTGAAGCTTTCTTT
CASSSYDRENTEAFF
>TRBJ1-6|-|TRBV6-5|-
TGTGCCAGCAGGGACGGGGGAGGATCACCCCTCCACTTT
CASRDGGGSPLHF